These T cell receptor beta chains were read from a single sample in a study of T-cell memory formation after mild COVID-19. MiXCR was run by TCRdb on the 5' RACE reads, yielding one entry per CDR3 protein. This table has approximately 560,000 distinct CDR3 sequences, roughly 17% appearing once. Source material: PBMCs or a T cell subset sorted from them (not recorded which). These receptors all come from an adult woman who had mild COVID-19 (a few samples of this study predate the infection). Cell type and time point are not known. Both conserved end residues are part of each CDR3. Fields, in order: D gene, V gene, J gene, clone size, CDR3 DNA, CDR3 protein. The D gene is left open where the match is weak. Rows may omit the clone size; those that give it use once, few, many or a size class.

.	TRBV7-9	TRBJ1-2	few	TGTGCCAGCAGCCCTTTGGGCAGGGACGGAATCTACACCTTC	CASSPLGRDGIYTF
.	TRBV9	TRBJ1-1	.	TGTGCCAGCAGCGTAGGGTGGGTTCCGAACACTGAAGCTTTCTTT	CASSVGWVPNTEAFF
TRBD2	TRBV7-9	TRBJ2-1	.	TGTGCCAGCAGCTTAGTGCCTAGCGGGAGAGGTAATGAGCAGTTCTTC	CASSLVPSGRGNEQFF
.	TRBV5-1	TRBJ1-1	.	TGCGCCAGCAGCCTTGGGGGTGACAGGCGAGGAACTGAAGCTTTCTTT	CASSLGGDRRGTEAFF
TRBD1	TRBV14	TRBJ1-2	.	TGTGCCAGCAGCCATATCTCACAGGGGGACTATGGCTACACCTTC	CASSHISQGDYGYTF
TRBD2	TRBV20-1	TRBJ2-7	few	TGCAGTGCTTCCGGGACTAGCGGGAATTACGAGCAGTACTTC	CSASGTSGNYEQYF
.	TRBV11-2	TRBJ2-7	few	TGTGCCAGCACTCTCTCGGACAGCCTCTCCTACGAGCAGTACTTC	CASTLSDSLSYEQYF
.	TRBV20-1	TRBJ1-2	.	TGCAGTGCTAGGGGACGCCTGTGGAATGGCTACACCTTC	CSARGRLWNGYTF
.	TRBV4-2	TRBJ1-2	few	TGTGCCAGCAGCCAAGCTAGGAACCTCTATGGCTACACCTTC	CASSQARNLYGYTF
.	TRBV12-3/TRBV12-4	TRBJ2-5	few	TGTGCCAGCAGTTTTGCAGGGGTTGGCGTGACCCAGTACTTC	CASSFAGVGVTQYF
.	TRBV29-1	TRBJ1-2	few	TGCAGCGTTGAAGACCCCTCAAACTATGGCTACACCTTC	CSVEDPSNYGYTF
TRBD1	TRBV5-1	TRBJ2-6	.	TGCGCCAGCAGCTTGGCCGTGACAGGGGTTGGGGCCAACGTCCTGACTTTC	CASSLAVTGVGANVLTF
TRBD2	TRBV5-1	TRBJ2-1	few	TGCGCCAGCAGCTATAGCGGGGGGGTTAACCGAGAGCAGTTCTTC	CASSYSGGVNREQFF
.	TRBV2	TRBJ2-1	few	TGTGCCAGCAGGCTCCGGGGGACAGACAATGAGCAGTTCTTC	CASRLRGTDNEQFF
.	TRBV20-1	TRBJ2-7	few	TGCAGTGCTAGAGTGCGGTTGGGCTCCTACGAGCAGTACTTC	CSARVRLGSYEQYF
.	TRBV3-1	TRBJ1-1	.	TGTGCCAGCGCCGGACAGATGAACACTGAAGCTTTCTTT	CASAGQMNTEAFF
.	TRBV9	TRBJ2-1	few	TGTGCCAGCAGCGTAGGGGGGGAACCATATTACAATGAGCAGTTCTTC	CASSVGGEPYYNEQFF
.	TRBV9	TRBJ2-2	.	TGTGCCAGCAGCCCTTTGTGGGGAGACACCGGGGAGCTGTTTTTT	CASSPLWGDTGELFF
TRBD1	TRBV7-9	TRBJ2-2	few	TGTGCCAGCAGCCCCCGACAGGGGAAGACCGGGGAGCTGTTTTTT	CASSPRQGKTGELFF
.	TRBV13	TRBJ2-5	few	TGTGCCAGCAGCCGGGTTCTGGAGGGGCCGAGTGAGACCCAGTACTTC	CASSRVLEGPSETQYF
TRBD1	TRBV3-1	TRBJ2-7	.	TGTGCCAGCAGCCGGACAGGGGAAAGCGAGCAGTACTTC	CASSRTGESEQYF
.	TRBV19	TRBJ2-3	.	TGTGCCAGTAGTATCCGAGCGGCAGGCGATACGCAGTATTTT	CASSIRAAGDTQYF
TRBD2	TRBV4-1	TRBJ2-1	once	TGCGCCAGCAGCGTTATAGCGGGAGCCTACAATGAGCAGTTCTTC	CASSVIAGAYNEQFF
.	TRBV19	TRBJ2-5	once	TGTGCCACCTCTCTGGCGGGTCCAGAGACCCAGTACTTC	CATSLAGPETQYF
.	TRBV3-1	TRBJ1-2	.	TGTGCCAGCAGCCAAGCCCCGGAGGTTGGCTACACCTTC	CASSQAPEVGYTF
.	TRBV3-1	TRBJ1-1	.	TGTGCCAGCAGCCCTGAGGGGGAGGGAGCTTTCTTT	CASSPEGEGAFF
TRBD1	TRBV12-3/TRBV12-4	TRBJ1-6	many	TGTGCCAGCAGTTTTACCCCAGGCCAGGGGGCGAATTCACCCCTCCACTTT	CASSFTPGQGANSPLHF
.	TRBV4-1	TRBJ2-7	.	TGCGCCAGCAGCCAAGCCGGGCCCAACTCCTACGAGCAGTACTTC	CASSQAGPNSYEQYF
TRBD2	TRBV4-3	TRBJ2-1	.	TGCGCCAGCAGCCAAGAATCGATAGCGGGAGACACCTACAATGAGCAGTTCTTC	CASSQESIAGDTYNEQFF
TRBD2	TRBV4-2	TRBJ2-7	few	TGTGCCAGCAGCCAAGAGGGGGTACTAGCGGTCGAATCCTACGAGCAGTACTTC	CASSQEGVLAVESYEQYF
TRBD1	TRBV12-3/TRBV12-4	TRBJ1-4	few	TGTGCCAGCGCAGATGGGACAGGGGGTTTCGCAAGTGAAAAACTGTTTTTT	CASADGTGGFASEKLFF
TRBD1	TRBV12-3/TRBV12-4	TRBJ1-5	few	TGTGCCAGCAGCTGGGACAGCCTGGGCAATCAGCCCCAGCATTTT	CASSWDSLGNQPQHF
.	TRBV20-1	TRBJ2-1	few	TGCAGTGCTAGGGCACGGGATGCCTGGAATGAGCAGTTCTTC	CSARARDAWNEQFF
TRBD1	TRBV5-6	TRBJ2-7	.	TGTGCCAGCAGCTACCAACCGGGACAGGGGGCCGAGCAGTACTTC	CASSYQPGQGAEQYF
TRBD2	TRBV20-1	TRBJ2-7	.	TGCAGTGCTAGGGCCACTAGCGGGCTAACCTACGAGCAGTACTTC	CSARATSGLTYEQYF
.	TRBV19	TRBJ2-4	.	TGTGCCAGTAGTATCCTCCCACCCGGTAGGCCCGCCAAAAACATTCAGTACTTC	CASSILPPGRPAKNIQYF
.	TRBV29-1	TRBJ2-7	.	TGCAGCGTTTTGGGAGATACCGCCTACGAGCAGTACTTC	CSVLGDTAYEQYF
TRBD2	TRBV20-1	TRBJ2-1	.	TGCAGTGTAGCGGGGGACAATGAGCAGTTCTTC	CSVAGDNEQFF
.	TRBV20-1	TRBJ2-3	few	TGCAGTGCTAGAGCGGGCTTCTCCACAGATACGCAGTATTTT	CSARAGFSTDTQYF